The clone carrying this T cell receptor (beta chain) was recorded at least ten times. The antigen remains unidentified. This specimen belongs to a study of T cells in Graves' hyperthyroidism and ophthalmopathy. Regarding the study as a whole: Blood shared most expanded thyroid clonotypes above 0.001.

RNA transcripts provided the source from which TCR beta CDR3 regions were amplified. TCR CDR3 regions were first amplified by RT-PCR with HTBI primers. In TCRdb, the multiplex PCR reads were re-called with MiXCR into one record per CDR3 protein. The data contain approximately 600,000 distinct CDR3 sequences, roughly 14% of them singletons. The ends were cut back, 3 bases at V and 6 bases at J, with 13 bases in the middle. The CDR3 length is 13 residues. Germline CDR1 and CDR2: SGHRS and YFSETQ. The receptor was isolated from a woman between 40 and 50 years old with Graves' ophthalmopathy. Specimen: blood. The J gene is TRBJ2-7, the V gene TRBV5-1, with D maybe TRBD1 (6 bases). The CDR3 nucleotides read TGCGCCAGCAGCTCCCAAACAGGGAGCGAGCAGTACTTC. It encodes CASSSQTGSEQYF.